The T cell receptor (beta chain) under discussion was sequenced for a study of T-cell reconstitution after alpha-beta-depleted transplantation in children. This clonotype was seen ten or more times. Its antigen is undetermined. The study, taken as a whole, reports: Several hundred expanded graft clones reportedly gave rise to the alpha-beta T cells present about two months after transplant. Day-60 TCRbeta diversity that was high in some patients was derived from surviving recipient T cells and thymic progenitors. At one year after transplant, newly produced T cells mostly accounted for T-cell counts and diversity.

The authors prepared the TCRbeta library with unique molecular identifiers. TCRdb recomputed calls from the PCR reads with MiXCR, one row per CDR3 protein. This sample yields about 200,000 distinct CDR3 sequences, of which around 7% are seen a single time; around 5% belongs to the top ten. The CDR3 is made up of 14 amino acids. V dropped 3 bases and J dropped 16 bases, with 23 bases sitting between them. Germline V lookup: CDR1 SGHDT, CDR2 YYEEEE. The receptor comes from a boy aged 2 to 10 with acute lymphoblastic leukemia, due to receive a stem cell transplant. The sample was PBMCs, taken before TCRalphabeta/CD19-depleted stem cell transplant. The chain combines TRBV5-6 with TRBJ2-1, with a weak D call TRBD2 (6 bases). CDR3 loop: CASSSGGQAKPDFF. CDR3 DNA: TGTGCCAGCAGCTCTGGAGGGCAGGCCAAGCCCGATTTCTTC.